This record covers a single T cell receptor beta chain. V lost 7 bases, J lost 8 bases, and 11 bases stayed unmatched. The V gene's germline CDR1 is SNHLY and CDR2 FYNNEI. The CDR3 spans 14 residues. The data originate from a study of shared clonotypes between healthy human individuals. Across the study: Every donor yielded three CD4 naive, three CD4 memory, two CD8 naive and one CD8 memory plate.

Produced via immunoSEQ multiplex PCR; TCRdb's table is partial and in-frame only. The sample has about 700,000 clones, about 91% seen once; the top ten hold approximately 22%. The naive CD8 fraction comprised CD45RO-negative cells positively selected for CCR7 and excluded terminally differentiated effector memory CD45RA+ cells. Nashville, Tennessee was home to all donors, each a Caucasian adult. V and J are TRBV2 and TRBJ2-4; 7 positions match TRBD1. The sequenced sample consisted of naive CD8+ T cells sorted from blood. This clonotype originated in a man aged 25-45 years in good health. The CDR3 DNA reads TGTGCCAGCAACGACTTGGACAGGTCGGACATTCAGTACTTC. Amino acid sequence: CASNDLDRSDIQYF.